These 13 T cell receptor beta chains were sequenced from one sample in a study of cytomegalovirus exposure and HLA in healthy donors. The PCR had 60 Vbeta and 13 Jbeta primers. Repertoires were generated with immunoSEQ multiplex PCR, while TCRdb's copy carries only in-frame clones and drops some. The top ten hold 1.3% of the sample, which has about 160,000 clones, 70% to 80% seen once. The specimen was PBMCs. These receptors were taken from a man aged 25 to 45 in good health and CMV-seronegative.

In DNA, the CDR3 is TGTGCCAGCAGCCAACTACTAGCGGGAGGTGAAGAGACCCAGTACTTC. Protein product: CASSQLLAGGEETQYF. The rearrangement links TRBV5-6 to TRBJ2-5; 12 nucleotides line up with TRBD2. The CDR3 consists of 16 residues. Trimming took 4 bases from V and 3 from J; bases not matched to a gene: 7. Germline V gene data show CDR1 as SGHDT and CDR2 as YYEEEE. Based on the CDR3 plus reference TRBV5-6 and TRBJ2-5, the full variable domain is DAGVTQSPTHLIKTRGQQVTLRCSPKSGHDTVSWYQQALGQGPQFIFQYYEEEERQRGNFPDRFSGHQFPNYSSELNVNALLLGDSALYLCASSQLLAGGEETQYFGPGTRLLVL.

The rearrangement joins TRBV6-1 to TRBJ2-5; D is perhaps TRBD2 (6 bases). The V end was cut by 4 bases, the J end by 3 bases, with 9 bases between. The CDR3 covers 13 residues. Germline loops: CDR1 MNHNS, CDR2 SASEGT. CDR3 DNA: TGTGCCAGCAGTGCGGGGGAGGAAGAGACCCAGTACTTC. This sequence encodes CASSAGEEETQYF.

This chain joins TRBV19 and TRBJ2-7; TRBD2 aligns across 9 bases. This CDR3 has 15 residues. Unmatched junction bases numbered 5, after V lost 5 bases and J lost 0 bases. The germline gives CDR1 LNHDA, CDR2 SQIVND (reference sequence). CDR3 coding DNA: TGTGCCAGTAGTTCCCGACTAGCGGACTCCTACGAGCAGTACTTC. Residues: CASSSRLADSYEQYF.

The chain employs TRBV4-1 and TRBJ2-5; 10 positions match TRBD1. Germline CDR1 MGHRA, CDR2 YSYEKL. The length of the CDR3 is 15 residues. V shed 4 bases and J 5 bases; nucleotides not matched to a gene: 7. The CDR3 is CASSRPGTGEETQYF. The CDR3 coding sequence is TGCGCCAGCAGCCGCCCGGGGACAGGGGAGGAGACCCAGTACTTC.

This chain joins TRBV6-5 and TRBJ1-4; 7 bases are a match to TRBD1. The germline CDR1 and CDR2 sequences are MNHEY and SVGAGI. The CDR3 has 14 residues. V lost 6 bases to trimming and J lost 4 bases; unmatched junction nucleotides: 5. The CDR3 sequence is CASSQGQFNEKLFF. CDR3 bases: TGTGCCAGCAGCCAGGGACAGTTTAATGAAAAACTGTTTTTT.

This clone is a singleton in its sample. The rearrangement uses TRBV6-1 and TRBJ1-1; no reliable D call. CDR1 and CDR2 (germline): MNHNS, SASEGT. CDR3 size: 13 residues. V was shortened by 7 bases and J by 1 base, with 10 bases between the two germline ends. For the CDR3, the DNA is TGTGCCAGCAATTTCAACAGGAACACTGAAGCTTTCTTT. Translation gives CASNFNRNTEAFF.

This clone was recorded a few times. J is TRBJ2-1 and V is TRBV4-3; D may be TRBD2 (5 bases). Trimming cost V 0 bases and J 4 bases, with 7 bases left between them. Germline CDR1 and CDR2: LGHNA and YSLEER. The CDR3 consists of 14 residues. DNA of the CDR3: TGCGCCAGCAGCCAAGAGCAGCGGTACAATGAGCAGTTCTTC. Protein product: CASSQEQRYNEQFF.

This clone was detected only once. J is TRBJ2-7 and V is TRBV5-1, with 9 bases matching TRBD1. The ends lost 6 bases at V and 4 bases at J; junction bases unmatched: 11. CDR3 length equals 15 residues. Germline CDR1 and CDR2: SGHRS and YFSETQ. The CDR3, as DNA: TGCGCCAGCAAGGGACCGGGACAGGGCGGGTACGAGCAGTACTTC. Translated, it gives CASKGPGQGGYEQYF.

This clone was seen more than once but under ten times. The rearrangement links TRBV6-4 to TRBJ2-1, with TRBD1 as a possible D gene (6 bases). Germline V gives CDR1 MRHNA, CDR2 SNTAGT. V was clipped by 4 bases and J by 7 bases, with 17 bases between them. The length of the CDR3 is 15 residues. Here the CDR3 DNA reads TGTGCCAGCAGTGTAAGGGGACGAACAGGGAATGAGCAGTTCTTC. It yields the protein CASSVRGRTGNEQFF.

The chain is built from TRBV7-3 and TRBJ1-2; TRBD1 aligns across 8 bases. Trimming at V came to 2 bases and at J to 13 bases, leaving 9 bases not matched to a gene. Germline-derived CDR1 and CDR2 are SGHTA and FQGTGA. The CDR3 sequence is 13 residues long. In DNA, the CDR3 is TGTGCCAGCAGCTTACGCAGGGGGCTGCCTATCACCTTC. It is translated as CASSLRRGLPITF.

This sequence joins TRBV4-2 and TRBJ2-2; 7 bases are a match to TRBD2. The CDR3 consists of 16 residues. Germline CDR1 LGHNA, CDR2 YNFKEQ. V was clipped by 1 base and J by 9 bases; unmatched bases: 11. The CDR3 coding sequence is TGTGCCAGCAGCCAAGGATCGGGACTACTCCCCCGGGAGCTGTTTTTT. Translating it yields CASSQGSGLLPRELFF.

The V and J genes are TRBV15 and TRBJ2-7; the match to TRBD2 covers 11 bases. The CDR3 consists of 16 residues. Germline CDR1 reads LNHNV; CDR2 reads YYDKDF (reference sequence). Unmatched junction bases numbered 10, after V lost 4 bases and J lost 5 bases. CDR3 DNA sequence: TGTGCCACCAGCAAATTACTAGCGGGAGTGCTCAACGAGCAGTACTTC. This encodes CATSKLLAGVLNEQYF.

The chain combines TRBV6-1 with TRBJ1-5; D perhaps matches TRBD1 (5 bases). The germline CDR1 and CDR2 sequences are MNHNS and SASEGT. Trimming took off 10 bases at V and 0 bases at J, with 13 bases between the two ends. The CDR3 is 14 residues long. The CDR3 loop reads CATHQGFSNQPQHF. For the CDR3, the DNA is TGTGCCACCCACCAGGGCTTTAGCAATCAGCCCCAGCATTTT.